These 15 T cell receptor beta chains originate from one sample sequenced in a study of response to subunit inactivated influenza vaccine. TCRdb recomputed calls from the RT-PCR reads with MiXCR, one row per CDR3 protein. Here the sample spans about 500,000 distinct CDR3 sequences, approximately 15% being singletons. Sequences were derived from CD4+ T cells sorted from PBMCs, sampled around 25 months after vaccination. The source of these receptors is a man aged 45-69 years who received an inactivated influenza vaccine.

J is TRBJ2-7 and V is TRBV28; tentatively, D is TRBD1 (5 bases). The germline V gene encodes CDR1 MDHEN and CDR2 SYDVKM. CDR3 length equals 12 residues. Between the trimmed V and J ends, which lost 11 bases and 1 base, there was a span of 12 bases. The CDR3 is CAVSGRSYEQYF. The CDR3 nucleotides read TGTGCCGTCTCAGGGCGGTCCTACGAGCAGTACTTC.

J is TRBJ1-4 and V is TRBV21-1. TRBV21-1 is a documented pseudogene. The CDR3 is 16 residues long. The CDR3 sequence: CANSKVREAKDEKLFF. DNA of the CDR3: TGTGCCAACAGCAAAGTTCGAGAGGCTAAGGACGAAAAACTGTTTTTT.

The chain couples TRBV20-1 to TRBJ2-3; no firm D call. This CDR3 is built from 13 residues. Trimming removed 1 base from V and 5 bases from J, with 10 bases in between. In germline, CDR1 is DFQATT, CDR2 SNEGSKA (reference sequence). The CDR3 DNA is TGCAGTGCTAGAGTTCCGACCGGAGATACGCAGTATTTT. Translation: CSARVPTGDTQYF.

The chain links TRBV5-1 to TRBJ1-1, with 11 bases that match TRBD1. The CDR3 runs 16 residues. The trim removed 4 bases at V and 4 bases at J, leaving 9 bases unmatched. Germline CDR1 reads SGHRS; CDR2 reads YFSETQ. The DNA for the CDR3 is TGCGCCAGCAGCACTGGACAGGGGGCTATAGGCACTGAAGCTTTCTTT. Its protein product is CASSTGQGAIGTEAFF. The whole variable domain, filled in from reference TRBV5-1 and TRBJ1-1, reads KAGVTQTPRYLIKTRGQQVTLSCSPISGHRSVSWYQQTPGQGLQFLFEYFSETQRNKGNFPGRFSGRQFSNSRSEMNVSTLELGDSALYLCASSTGQGAIGTEAFFGQGTRLTVV.

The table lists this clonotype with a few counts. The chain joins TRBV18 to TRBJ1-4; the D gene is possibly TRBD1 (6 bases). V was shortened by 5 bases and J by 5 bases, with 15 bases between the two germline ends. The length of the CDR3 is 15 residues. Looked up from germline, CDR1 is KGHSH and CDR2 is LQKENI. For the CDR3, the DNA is TGTGCCAGCTCATCCCGACAGGTCCTCAATGAAAAACTGTTTTTT. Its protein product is CASSSRQVLNEKLFF.

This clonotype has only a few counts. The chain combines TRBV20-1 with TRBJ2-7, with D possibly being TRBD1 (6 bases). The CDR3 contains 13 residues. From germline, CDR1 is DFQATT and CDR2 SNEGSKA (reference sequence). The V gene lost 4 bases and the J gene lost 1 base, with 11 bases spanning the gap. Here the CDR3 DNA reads TGCAGTGCTACCGACAGGCATTCCTACGAGCAGTACTTC. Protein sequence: CSATDRHSYEQYF.

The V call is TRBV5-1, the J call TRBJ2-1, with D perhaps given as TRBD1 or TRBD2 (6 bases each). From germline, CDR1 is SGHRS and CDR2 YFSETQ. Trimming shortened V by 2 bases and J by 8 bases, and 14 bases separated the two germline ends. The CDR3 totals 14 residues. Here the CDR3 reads CASSLQGGKDEQFF. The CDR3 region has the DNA TGCGCCAGCAGCTTACAGGGAGGAAAGGATGAGCAGTTCTTC.

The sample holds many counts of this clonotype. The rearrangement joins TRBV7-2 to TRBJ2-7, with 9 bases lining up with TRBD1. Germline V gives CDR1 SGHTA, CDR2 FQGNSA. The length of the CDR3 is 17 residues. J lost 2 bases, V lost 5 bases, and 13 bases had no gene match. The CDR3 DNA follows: TGTGCCAGCAGCCCAATCCAACCGGGACAGGGAGCCTACGAGCAGTACTTC. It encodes CASSPIQPGQGAYEQYF.

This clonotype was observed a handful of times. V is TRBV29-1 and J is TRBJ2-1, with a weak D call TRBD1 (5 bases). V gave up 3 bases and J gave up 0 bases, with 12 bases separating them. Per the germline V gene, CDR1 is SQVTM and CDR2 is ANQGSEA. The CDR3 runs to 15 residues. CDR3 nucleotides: TGCAGCGTTGACTCAGGGTGGGGCTCCTACAATGAGCAGTTCTTC. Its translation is CSVDSGWGSYNEQFF.

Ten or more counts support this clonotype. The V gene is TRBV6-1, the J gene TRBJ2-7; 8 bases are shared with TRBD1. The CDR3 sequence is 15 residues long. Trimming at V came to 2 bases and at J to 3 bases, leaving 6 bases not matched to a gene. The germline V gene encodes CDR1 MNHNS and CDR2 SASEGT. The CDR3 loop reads CASSERTGSFYEQYF. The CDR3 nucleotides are TGTGCCAGCAGTGAACGGACAGGGAGTTTCTACGAGCAGTACTTC.

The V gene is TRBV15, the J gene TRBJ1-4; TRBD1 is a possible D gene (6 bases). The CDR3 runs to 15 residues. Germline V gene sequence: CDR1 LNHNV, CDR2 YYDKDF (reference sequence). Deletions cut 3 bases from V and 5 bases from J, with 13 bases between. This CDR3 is CATSRARDKNEKLFF. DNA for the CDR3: TGTGCCACCAGCAGGGCCCGGGACAAAAATGAAAAACTGTTTTTT.

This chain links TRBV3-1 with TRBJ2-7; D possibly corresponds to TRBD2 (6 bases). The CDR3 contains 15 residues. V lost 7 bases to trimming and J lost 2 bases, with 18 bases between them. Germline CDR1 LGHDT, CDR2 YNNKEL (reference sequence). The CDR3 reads CASTSSGTGAYEQYF. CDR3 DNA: TGTGCCAGCACATCGTCCGGGACGGGGGCCTACGAGCAGTACTTC.

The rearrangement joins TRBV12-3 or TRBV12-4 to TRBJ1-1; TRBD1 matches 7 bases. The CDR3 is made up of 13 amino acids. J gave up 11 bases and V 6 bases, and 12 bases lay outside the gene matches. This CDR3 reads CASSPGQKSGAFF. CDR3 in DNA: TGTGCCAGCAGCCCGGGACAGAAATCAGGGGCTTTCTTT.

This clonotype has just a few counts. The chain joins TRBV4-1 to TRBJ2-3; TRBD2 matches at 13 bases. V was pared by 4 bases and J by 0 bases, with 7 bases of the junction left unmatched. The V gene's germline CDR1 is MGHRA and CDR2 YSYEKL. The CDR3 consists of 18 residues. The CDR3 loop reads CASSRPGLAGRSTDTQYF. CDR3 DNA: TGCGCCAGCAGCCGACCGGGACTAGCGGGGAGAAGCACAGATACGCAGTATTTT.

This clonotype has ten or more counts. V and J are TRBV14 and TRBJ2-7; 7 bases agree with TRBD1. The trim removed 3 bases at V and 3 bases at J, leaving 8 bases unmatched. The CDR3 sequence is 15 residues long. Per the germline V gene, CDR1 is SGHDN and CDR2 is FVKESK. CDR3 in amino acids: CASSQEDRAHYEQYF. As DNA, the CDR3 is TGTGCCAGCAGCCAGGAAGACAGGGCCCACTACGAGCAGTACTTC.